This paragraph covers one TCR beta chain sequence. Random hexamers served to reverse transcribe about 0.5 to 1 ug RNA. MiXCR, applied by TCRdb to the immunoSEQ multiplex PCR reads, yields one record per CDR3 protein. The data contain 100,000 to 150,000 distinct CDR3 sequences, about 95% of them singletons. This specimen belongs to a study of CD8 T cells in Susac syndrome. Per the germline V gene, CDR1 is KGHSH and CDR2 is LQKENI. CDR3 length: 14 amino acids. The V and J ends lost 3 bases and 2 bases respectively, with 10 bases between them. Controls were age- and sex-matched healthy donors. Purification of the CD8+ and CD4+ T cells relied on negative isolation, and TEMRA cells underwent FACS enrichment.

The sequence was obtained from a human donor in good health. Sequenced sample: CD4+ T cells from PBMCs. The chain uses TRBV18 and TRBJ1-1, with D uncertain. CDR3 in DNA: TGTGCCAGCTCACCGGGTAAGGGAAACACTGAAGCTTTCTTT. This sequence encodes CASSPGKGNTEAFF.